This TCR beta chain is drawn from a study of cytomegalovirus exposure and HLA in healthy donors. General study findings and limits: There were a few CMV-associated chains whose specificity for CMV antigens was confirmed in vitro. High specificity and sensitivity for cytomegalovirus status were reported for the classifier. Investigators reported around 150 TCR beta chains as tied to cytomegalovirus. Most TCRs appeared rarely, but some public TCRs recurred in many donors.

Using immunoSEQ multiplex PCR, the repertoire was profiled, and TCRdb retains in-frame clones only, with some absent. This table has 80,000 to 100,000 clones, about 83% appearing once. The trim removed 3 bases at V and 4 bases at J, leaving 9 bases unmatched. CDR1 and CDR2 (germline): SGHNT, YYREEE (reference sequence). This CDR3 contains 15 residues. This clone was observed once. Its antigen is unidentified. The V and J genes are TRBV5-4 and TRBJ2-5, with TRBD1 identical over 7 bases. Input material: PBMCs. The receptor was isolated from a woman between 25 and 40 years old in good health and CMV-seronegative. The CDR3 loop is CASSSSRTGGETQYF. As DNA, the CDR3 is TGTGCCAGCAGCTCGTCGCGGACAGGAGGAGAGACCCAGTACTTC.